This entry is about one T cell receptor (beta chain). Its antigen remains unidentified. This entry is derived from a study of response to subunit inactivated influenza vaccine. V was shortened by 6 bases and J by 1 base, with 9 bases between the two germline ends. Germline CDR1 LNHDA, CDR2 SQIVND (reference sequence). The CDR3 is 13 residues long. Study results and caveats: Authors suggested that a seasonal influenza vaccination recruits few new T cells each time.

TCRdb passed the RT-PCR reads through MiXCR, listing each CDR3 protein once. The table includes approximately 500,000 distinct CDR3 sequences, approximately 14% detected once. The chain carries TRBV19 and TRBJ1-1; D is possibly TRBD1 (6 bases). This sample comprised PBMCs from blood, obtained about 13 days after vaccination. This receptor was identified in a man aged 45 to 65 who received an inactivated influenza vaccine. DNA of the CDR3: TGTGCCAGTAGGGACAGCAGGAACACTGAAGCTTTCTTT. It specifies CASRDSRNTEAFF.